The 25 T cell receptor beta chains below come from one sample, sequenced in a study of T cells in Graves' hyperthyroidism and ophthalmopathy. RNA transcripts yielded amplified TCR beta CDR3 regions. HTBI primers were the set used in a first-round RT-PCR of the TCR CDR3. TCRdb fed the multiplex PCR reads into MiXCR, producing one record per CDR3 protein. The sample records nearly 600,000 distinct CDR3 sequences, approximately 15% being singletons. Sequencing was performed on blood. These receptors were taken from a woman in her late teens or twenties with Graves' ophthalmopathy.

Many counts were recorded for this clonotype. This CDR3 reads CASSLLGGMNTEAFF. DNA for the CDR3: TGTGCCAGCAGCTTATTAGGAGGAATGAACACTGAAGCTTTCTTT. V gene TRBV11-2 combines with J gene TRBJ1-1; D uncertain. Germline CDR1 reads SGHAT; CDR2 reads FQNNGV. This CDR3 spans 15 amino acids. Trimming removed 2 bases at V and 0 bases at J, with 10 bases between.

This clonotype appeared once. This may arise from a read error, as a much more abundant clone is one base away. The gene calls are TRBV11-3 and TRBJ2-2; a weak D match, TRBD1 (5 bases). Germline loops: CDR1 SGHNT, CDR2 YENEEA. The CDR3 length is 14 residues. V was trimmed by 4 bases and J by 5 bases, leaving 11 bases between them. CDR3 sequence: CASSSPGHTGELFF. The CDR3 DNA sequence: TGTGCCAGCAGCTCGCCTGGACATACCGGGGAGCTGTTTTTT.

This clonotype appeared many times. The gene calls are TRBV3-1 and TRBJ2-3, with a tentative D call TRBD2 (5 bases). Deletions cut 2 bases from V and 7 bases from J, with 10 bases between. The CDR3 length is 13 residues. Per germline, CDR1 LGHDT and CDR2 YNNKEL (reference sequence). The CDR3 coding sequence is TGTGCCAGCAGCCAAAGAGCGGCTAATACGCAGTATTTT. This translates into CASSQRAANTQYF.

In this sample, this clonotype turned up many times. The chain links TRBV7-8 to TRBJ2-1; possible D gene TRBD2, 5 bases. V was pared by 5 bases and J by 7 bases, with 12 bases between. The germline CDR1 and CDR2 sequences are SGHVS and FQNEAQ. This CDR3 comprises 13 residues. CDR3 protein: CASSLRRGNEQFF. As DNA, the CDR3 is TGTGCCAGCAGCCTAAGGCGCGGGAATGAGCAGTTCTTC.

This chain connects TRBV19 to TRBJ2-2, with D perhaps matching TRBD2 (6 bases). CDR3 length: 14 amino acids. V lost 10 bases and J 5 bases, leaving 17 bases between the germline ends. Germline V gene sequence: CDR1 LNHDA, CDR2 SQIVND (reference sequence). As DNA, the CDR3 is TGTGCCACCTCAAACGGGGCGGGAACCGGGGAGCTGTTTTTT. This gives the protein CATSNGAGTGELFF.

This clonotype was seen a few times. The chain combines TRBV19 with TRBJ2-5; 9 positions agree with TRBD2. This CDR3 has 15 residues. CDR1 LNHDA and CDR2 SQIVND come from the germline V gene (reference sequence). Germline trimming cut 7 bases from V and 4 bases from J; bases unmatched to any gene: 10. CDR3 protein: CASTVGGSGGETQYF. Written as DNA, the CDR3 is TGTGCCAGTACCGTTGGGGGTAGCGGGGGAGAGACCCAGTACTTC.

Many counts were recorded for this clonotype. The J gene is TRBJ1-5, the V gene TRBV28; D unclear. The length of the CDR3 is 17 residues. The V gene's germline CDR1 is MDHEN and CDR2 SYDVKM. V was trimmed by 8 bases and J by 0 bases, leaving 20 bases between them. CDR3 in amino acids: CASLRSWGGYSNQPQHF. The CDR3 nucleotides read TGTGCCAGCCTGCGCTCGTGGGGAGGGTATAGCAATCAGCCCCAGCATTTT.

The table lists this clonotype with a few counts. This chain joins TRBV2 and TRBJ2-1; D unresolved. Germline-derived CDR1 and CDR2 are SNHLY and FYNNEI. V was trimmed by 4 bases and J by 8 bases, leaving 15 bases between them. The CDR3 extends over 14 amino acids. The CDR3 protein is CASSVTAGLDEQFF. CDR3 coding DNA: TGTGCCAGCAGTGTGACGGCCGGGTTGGATGAGCAGTTCTTC.

This clonotype was recorded many times. The chain joins TRBV2 to TRBJ2-7; no definite D call. There are 11 residues in the CDR3. From germline, CDR1 is SNHLY and CDR2 FYNNEI. V was shortened by 7 bases and J by 0 bases, with 4 bases between the two germline ends. The CDR3 region has the DNA TGTGCCAGCATTGACTCCTACGAGCAGTACTTC. It codes for CASIDSYEQYF.

This clonotype was observed a single time. A read error is possible here, since a much larger clone lies one base away. DNA of the CDR3: TGTGCCAGCAGTTTTGGGTCCAGGATCACTGTCTATGGCTACACCTTC. The encoded protein is CASSFGSRITVYGYTF. The V call is TRBV6-9, the J call TRBJ1-2; D unclear. The V end lost 4 bases, the J end lost 4 bases, and 19 bases lay between the germline ends. Germline V gene lookup returns CDR1 MNHGY and CDR2 SVAAGI. The CDR3 is made up of 16 amino acids.

This clonotype was detected many times. The J gene is TRBJ1-6, the V gene TRBV6-1, with D possibly being TRBD1 (6 bases). The CDR3 has 15 residues. Germline lookup yields CDR1 MNHNS and CDR2 SASEGT. The V end was cut by 6 bases, the J end by 9 bases, with 18 bases between. CDR3 region: CASSYNTGTGSPLHF. CDR3 nucleotide sequence: TGTGCCAGCAGCTACAATACAGGGACCGGTTCACCCCTCCACTTT.

This clonotype has more than one count but fewer than ten. V and J are TRBV6-1 and TRBJ2-1; possibly TRBD1 or TRBD2 for D (7 bases each). V was trimmed by 6 bases and J by 9 bases, leaving 21 bases between them. Germline CDR1 is MNHNS and CDR2 is SASEGT. The CDR3 is 15 amino acids. The CDR3 nucleotides are TGTGCCAGCAGAACAGGGGTTGGCGGGAGCCGTGAGCAGTTCTTC. As protein: CASRTGVGGSREQFF.

This clonotype was counted at least ten times. This chain uses TRBV7-3 with TRBJ2-6; D call uncertain. V gave up 2 bases and J gave up 0 bases, with 11 bases separating them. Germline V gives CDR1 SGHTA, CDR2 FQGTGA. This CDR3 spans 17 amino acids. This CDR3 reads CASSLGFTGSGANVLTF. Here the CDR3 DNA reads TGTGCCAGCAGCTTAGGATTTACCGGCTCTGGGGCCAACGTCCTGACTTTC.

For this clonotype: One base away lies a much larger clone, so this may be a sequencing read error. V gene TRBV3-1 combines with J gene TRBJ1-6, with no clear D. Between the trimmed V and J ends, which lost 0 bases and 8 bases, there was a span of 20 bases. Germline values: CDR1 LGHDT, CDR2 YNNKEL (reference sequence). The CDR3 spans 18 residues. DNA for the CDR3: TGTGCCAGCAGCCAAGATAGGTTGCGCGGACCGGGGTATTCACCCCTCCACTTT. Protein product: CASSQDRLRGPGYSPLHF.

About this clonotype itself: A much larger clonotype is one base distant, so this may be a read error. Lacking the conserved final phenylalanine or tryptophan, this CDR3 likely reflects a read error. V gene TRBV10-3 combines with J gene TRBJ2-7; D is unresolved. CDR3 size: 12 residues. Trimming left V 0 bases short and J 7 bases short, with 7 bases between. The germline V gene encodes CDR1 ENHRY and CDR2 SYGVKD. The CDR3 region is CAISESVGEQYL. DNA for the CDR3: TGTGCCATCAGTGAGTCAGTAGGGGAGCAGTACCTC.

This chain connects TRBV27 to TRBJ2-3, with 7 positions matching TRBD2. The germline CDR1 and CDR2 sequences are MNHEY and SMNVEV (reference sequence). CDR3 length equals 18 residues. With 1 base clipped from V and 2 bases from J, the junction kept 12 bases outside the gene matches. CDR3 loop: CASSLYPSGPRPTDTQYF. The CDR3 nucleotides read TGTGCCAGCAGTTTATATCCTAGCGGTCCTCGACCCACAGATACGCAGTATTTT.

This clonotype was observed a handful of times. The rearrangement joins TRBV5-4 to TRBJ2-1; the D gene is possibly TRBD1 (6 bases). CDR3 length: 13 residues. V lost 0 bases and J 9 bases, leaving 10 bases between the germline ends. Germline V gene data show CDR1 as SGHNT and CDR2 as YYREEE (reference sequence). CDR3 nucleotides: TGTGCCAGCAGCTTGGGCACAGGGATTGAGCAGTTCTTC. Protein sequence: CASSLGTGIEQFF.

This chain connects TRBV6-1 to TRBJ1-2, with 7 bases matching TRBD1. Germline CDR1 MNHNS, CDR2 SASEGT. The CDR3 sequence is 15 residues long. Unmatched junction bases numbered 7, after V lost 2 bases and J lost 4 bases. The CDR3: CASSEIQGGGYGYTF. CDR3 sequence (DNA): TGTGCCAGCAGTGAAATCCAGGGGGGCGGCTATGGCTACACCTTC.

Many counts were recorded for this clonotype. This sequence joins TRBV7-8 and TRBJ1-1; the D gene is possibly TRBD1 (6 bases). CDR1 SGHVS and CDR2 FQNEAQ come from the germline V gene. The length of the CDR3 is 12 residues. V was shortened by 5 bases and J by 7 bases, with 11 bases between the two germline ends. CDR3 residues: CASSQGTVEAFF. CDR3 sequence (DNA): TGTGCCAGCAGCCAGGGGACCGTTGAAGCTTTCTTT. The whole variable domain, remainder taken from reference TRBV7-8 and TRBJ1-1, is GAGVSQSPRYKVAKRGQDVALRCDPISGHVSLFWYQQALGQGPEFLTYFQNEAQLDKSGLPSDRFFAERPEGSVSTLKIQRTQQEDSAVYLCASSQGTVEAFFGQGTRLTVV.

Many counts were recorded for this clonotype. The rearrangement joins TRBV20-1 to TRBJ1-5; D is possibly TRBD1 (5 bases). The CDR3 spans 15 residues. The V end lost 3 bases, the J end lost 5 bases, and 17 bases lay between the germline ends. Germline-derived CDR1 and CDR2 are DFQATT and SNEGSKA (reference sequence). The CDR3 loop is CSASPAGIQDQPQHF. CDR3 DNA sequence: TGCAGTGCTAGCCCCGCGGGGATACAGGATCAGCCCCAGCATTTT.

This clonotype was counted ten times or more. The chain couples TRBV11-2 to TRBJ1-5; the D is unclear. Trimming pared 2 bases from V and 0 bases from J, leaving 8 bases between. The germline CDR1 and CDR2 sequences are SGHAT and FQNNGV. The CDR3 loop spans 15 amino acids. The CDR3 coding sequence is TGTGCCAGCAGCTTAAACAGTCATAGCAATCAGCCCCAGCATTTT. Translated, it gives CASSLNSHSNQPQHF.

This clonotype was recorded at least ten times. The chain employs TRBV6-5 and TRBJ1-3; 8 nucleotides agree with TRBD1. V lost 2 bases to trimming and J lost 7 bases; unmatched junction nucleotides: 4. The CDR3 runs to 14 residues. Per the germline V gene, CDR1 is MNHEY and CDR2 is SVGAGI. The CDR3 loop reads CASSYGQGGNTIYF. In DNA, the CDR3 is TGTGCCAGCAGTTACGGACAGGGTGGGAACACCATATATTTT.

On this clonotype itself: Being one base from a much bigger clone, this may be a read error. V and J are TRBV29-1 and TRBJ2-5; 7 positions agree with TRBD1. V dropped 5 bases and J dropped 5; count of bases not matched to a gene: 8. Per germline, CDR1 SQVTM and CDR2 ANQGSEA. The CDR3 spans 13 residues. This CDR3 is CSVPDRVRETQYF. The CDR3 nucleotides read TGCAGCGTTCCCGACAGGGTCAGGGAGACCCAGTACTTC. The complete variable domain, with remaining parts taken from reference TRBV29-1 and TRBJ2-5, reads SAVISQKPSRDICQRGTSLTIQCQVDSQVTMMFWYRQQPGQSLTLIATANQGSEATYESGFVIDKFPISRPNLTFSTLTVSNMSPEDSSIYLCSVPDRVRETQYFGPGTRLLVL.

The V and J genes are TRBV12-3 or TRBV12-4 and TRBJ1-2; D is undetermined. The CDR3 is 13 residues long. Trimming stripped 3 bases from V and 4 bases from J, with 9 bases between. CDR3: CASSFHGGYGYTF. DNA of the CDR3: TGTGCCAGCAGTTTTCATGGCGGCTATGGCTACACCTTC.

V and J are TRBV7-9 and TRBJ1-2; D is unclear. The CDR3 length is 16 residues. Germline values: CDR1 SEHNR, CDR2 FQNEAQ (reference sequence). V was clipped by 1 base and J by 4 bases, with 16 bases between them. CDR3 coding DNA: TGTGCCAGCAGCTTAGTCGGCAGGCTGCTCTTCTATGGCTACACCTTC. Translated, it gives CASSLVGRLLFYGYTF. The full variable domain, in which reference TRBV7-9 and TRBJ1-2 provide the parts outside the CDR3, is DTGVSQNPRHKITKRGQNVTFRCDPISEHNRLYWYRQTLGQGPEFLTYFQNEAQLEKSRLLSDRFSAERPKGSFSTLEIQRTEQGDSAMYLCASSLVGRLLFYGYTFGSGTRLTVV.